The source of this TCR beta chain is a study of shared clonotypes between healthy human individuals. Study results and limitations: The sampled material consisted only of blood, and tissue repertoires are likely to differ. A reduction in generation probabilities was seen for non-shared clonotypes relative to those shared by all four donors. Some naive CD4 clonotypes, 4% to 6%, turned up in common across several donors.

The germline V gene encodes CDR1 MNHEY and CDR2 SMNVEV (reference sequence). The V and J ends lost 6 bases and 3 bases respectively, with 18 bases between them. The CDR3 has 15 amino acids. Note on this clone: Its antigen remains unidentified.

Original processing notes: Filtering was not the same, since immunoSEQ gave junction-only sequences without quality scores. Only in-frame clones appear in the TCRdb table, and some are missing; sequencing was by immunoSEQ multiplex PCR. For V, J and clone size, that table is used; D and trimming come from the DNA. The data hold 2,500,000 or so clones, with around 94% observed a single time. J is TRBJ2-7 and V is TRBV27; TRBD2 might be the D (6 bases). The clonotype was recovered from a man aged 18-30 years in good health. The material sequenced was naive CD4+ T cells sorted from blood. Subset defined: CD45RA+ positively selected. In nucleotides, the CDR3 is TGTGCCAGCAGGCTCCACGGGAGCGGGCACTACGAGCAGTACTTC. Protein sequence: CASRLHGSGHYEQYF.